The source of this TCR beta chain is a study of cytomegalovirus exposure and HLA in healthy donors. The V end was cut by 5 bases, the J end by 0 bases, with 5 bases between. The CDR3 sequence is 13 residues long. In germline, CDR1 is SGHTA, CDR2 FQGNSA. A multiplex PCR was run with 60 Vbeta primers and 13 Jbeta primers. Libraries were prepared by immunoSEQ multiplex PCR; TCRdb keeps only in-frame clonotypes and omits some of them. The sample lists about 150,000 clones, roughly 80% occurring once. Material: PBMCs. V gene TRBV7-2 combines with J gene TRBJ2-1; D ambiguous. This sequence originates from a man aged 30-40 years in good health and CMV-seropositive. The CDR3 sequence: CASSPSSYNEQFF. The CDR3 DNA reads as TGTGCCAGCAGCCCGAGCTCCTACAATGAGCAGTTCTTC.